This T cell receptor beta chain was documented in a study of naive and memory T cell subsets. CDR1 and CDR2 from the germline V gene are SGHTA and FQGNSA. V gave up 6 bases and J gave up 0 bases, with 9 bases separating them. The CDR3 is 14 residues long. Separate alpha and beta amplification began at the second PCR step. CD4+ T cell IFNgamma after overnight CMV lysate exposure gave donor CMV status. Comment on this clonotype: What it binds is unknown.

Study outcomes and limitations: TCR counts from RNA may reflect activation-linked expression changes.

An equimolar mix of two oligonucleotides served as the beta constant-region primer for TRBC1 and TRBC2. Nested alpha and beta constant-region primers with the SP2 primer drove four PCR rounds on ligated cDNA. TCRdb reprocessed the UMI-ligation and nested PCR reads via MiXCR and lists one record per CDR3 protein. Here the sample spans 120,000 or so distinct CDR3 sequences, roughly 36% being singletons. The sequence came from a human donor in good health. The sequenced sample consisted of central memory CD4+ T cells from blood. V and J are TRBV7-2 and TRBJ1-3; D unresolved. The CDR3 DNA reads TGTGCCAGCAGTCCTCCAACCTCTGGAAACACCATATATTTT. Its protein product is CASSPPTSGNTIYF.